Listed here is a single T cell receptor beta chain. Treatment reported: preoperative locoregional IRX-2 cytokine immunotherapy. Samples came from a phase Ib trial of preoperative locoregional IRX-2 cytokine immunotherapy. The junction had 5 bases not matched to a gene; V was cut back by 6 bases and J by 2 bases. The CDR3 has 14 amino acids. This entry is derived from a study of preoperative IRX-2 immunotherapy in early breast cancer. Assay used: immunoSEQ multiplex PCR; TCRdb lists only in-frame clones, some missing. Among tens of thousands of clones listed, 89% were seen once. The TCR comes from a human donor with breast cancer. This rearrangement joins TRBV23-1 to TRBJ1-2, with 8 bases matching TRBD1. TRBV23-1 is classed as an ORF, of uncertain function. The starting material was tumor tissue, obtained after IRX-2 immunotherapy. The CDR3 loop is CASSPGQGNYGYTF. The CDR3 nucleotides are TGCGCCAGCAGCCCCGGACAGGGAAACTATGGCTACACCTTC.